A selection of T cell receptor beta chains follows, all from one sample in a study of Graves' ophthalmopathy and Graves' hyperthyroidism. TCRdb analysed the multiplex PCR reads with MiXCR anew, one entry per CDR3 protein. The sample contains a few hundred thousand distinct CDR3 sequences, about 17% of which appear only once. Sequencing input: peripheral blood. The origin of the receptors is a woman in her late teens or twenties with Graves' ophthalmopathy. Both conserved end residues are part of each CDR3. Fields, in order: D gene, CDR3 length, V gene, clone size, J gene, CDR3 DNA, CDR3 protein. A D gene is named only where the DNA matches it firmly. The size field is filled for only some rows; it gives once, few, many or a size class.

TRBD1	16	TRBV6-1	.	TRBJ2-2	TGTGCCAGCAGCCTCGGTGGCAGGGGGCTTACCGGGGAGCTGTTTTTT	CASSLGGRGLTGELFF
.	15	TRBV19	many	TRBJ2-7	TGTGCCAGTAGCGCCTCGGACGCCGGCTCCTACGAGCAGTACTTC	CASSASDAGSYEQYF
.	18	TRBV11-1	.	TRBJ1-2	TGTGCCAGCAGCTTATATCCTCCTCCGGGACCCCGAGGAGGGGGCTACACCTTC	CASSLYPPPGPRGGGYTF
.	11	TRBV4-1	many	TRBJ2-7	TGCGCCAGCAGCCAAGAAAAGTTGCAGTACTTC	CASSQEKLQYF
TRBD1	13	TRBV10-3	many	TRBJ1-1	TGTGCCATCAGTGAACAGACAGGGAGTGAAGCTTTCTTT	CAISEQTGSEAFF
.	14	TRBV5-1	many	TRBJ2-5	TGCGCCAGCAGCTTCACTGTAGACCCAGAGACCCAGTACTTC	CASSFTVDPETQYF
.	15	TRBV27	many	TRBJ2-2	TGTGCCAGTAGCGACTCAGGGCTCAGCACCGGGGAGCTGTTTTTT	CASSDSGLSTGELFF
.	18	TRBV4-2	few	TRBJ2-2	TGTGCCAGCAGCCAGCCTATTCGCCAGGGGTACGAAACCGGGGAGCTGTTTTTT	CASSQPIRQGYETGELFF
TRBD2	13	TRBV29-1	many	TRBJ2-7	TGCAGCGGCGGGGCGGGGACTACCGCGGAGCAGTACTTC	CSGGAGTTAEQYF
.	13	TRBV15	.	TRBJ1-1	TGTGCCACCAGCATTGGGAGGAACACTGAAGCTTTCTTT	CATSIGRNTEAFF
TRBD1	17	TRBV9	many	TRBJ2-5	TGTGCCAGCAGCGTAGACGTGCCAGGGGGTGTTAAAGAGACCCAGTACTTC	CASSVDVPGGVKETQYF
TRBD2	16	TRBV14	many	TRBJ2-7	TGTGCCAGCAGCCATAAGCAGGCTAGCGGCTCCTACGAGCAGTACTTC	CASSHKQASGSYEQYF
TRBD2	18	TRBV3-1	many	TRBJ2-6	TGTGCCAGCAACCCTGGACTAGCGGGAGGCACTGGGGCCAACGTCCTGACTTTC	CASNPGLAGGTGANVLTF
.	14	TRBV7-2	many	TRBJ2-7	TGTGCCAGCAGCTTAAAGTTTTTCTCCTACGAGCAGTACTTC	CASSLKFFSYEQYF
.	11	TRBV2	.	TRBJ1-1	TGTGCCAGCACCACCCCATCAGGAGCTTTCTTT	CASTTPSGAFF
TRBD1	15	TRBV7-3	many	TRBJ1-5	TGTGCCAGCAGCTTCGGACAGGATAGCAATCAGCCCCAGCATTTT	CASSFGQDSNQPQHF
TRBD2	15	TRBV30	many	TRBJ2-7	TGTGCCTGGAGTCCTACCGGACTAGCGGGAGGTGAGCAGTACTTC	CAWSPTGLAGGEQYF
TRBD2	16	TRBV6-4	many	TRBJ2-3	TGTGCCAGCAGAGGTACTAGCGGAATTTACACAGATACGCAGTATTTT	CASRGTSGIYTDTQYF
.	12	TRBV7-2	many	TRBJ1-2	TGTGCCAGCAGCTTACAGAGTCGGGGCTACACCTTC	CASSLQSRGYTF
.	15	TRBV6-5	many	TRBJ1-2	TGTGCCAGCAGTTACGAATTCGAGTCTAACTATGGCTACACCTTC	CASSYEFESNYGYTF
.	15	TRBV7-2	many	TRBJ1-5	TGTGCCAGCAGCCCGGGGCCTGGGGAGAGGCAGCCCCAGCATTTT	CASSPGPGERQPQHF
.	14	TRBV7-2	many	TRBJ1-2	TGTGCCAGCAGTCCCATGATCGCTAACTATGGCTACACCTTC	CASSPMIANYGYTF
.	15	TRBV6-2/TRBV6-3	.	TRBJ1-2	TGTGCCAGCAGTTACTCGCTCAGTTCTGTCTATGGCTACACCTTC	CASSYSLSSVYGYTF
TRBD1	15	TRBV6-1	.	TRBJ1-6	TGTGCCAGCAGGGGAAAGGACAGGGAGGAGTCACCCCTCCACTTT	CASRGKDREESPLHF
TRBD2	16	TRBV4-1	many	TRBJ2-7	TGCGCCAGCAGCCAAGGACTAGCGAGGGGCTCCTACGAGCAGTACTTC	CASSQGLARGSYEQYF
TRBD1	12	TRBV28	many	TRBJ2-7	TGTGCCACCCGGGCCAGGGGGCTCGAGCAGTACTTC	CATRARGLEQYF
.	14	TRBV12-3/TRBV12-4	many	TRBJ1-1	TGTGCCAGCAGTTTGTTGCAGGGTGCGACTGAAGCTTTCTTT	CASSLLQGATEAFF